These 15 T cell receptor beta chains originate from one sample sequenced in a study of blood T cell repertoires in COVID-19. The data were produced by immunoSEQ multiplex PCR, yet TCRdb's version contains in-frame clones alone and is incomplete. This table holds 200,000 to 250,000 clones, about 80% found once. Sequenced sample: peripheral blood. These receptors were collected from a woman aged 60 to 75 with acute or convalescent COVID-19.

The V and J genes are TRBV6-5 and TRBJ1-2; D call uncertain. This CDR3 has 14 amino acids. V was trimmed by 6 bases and J by 2 bases, leaving 13 bases between them. In germline, CDR1 is MNHEY, CDR2 SVGAGI. CDR3 residues: CASSRTGINYGYTF. CDR3 nucleotides: TGTGCCAGCAGCAGAACCGGGATAAACTATGGCTACACCTTC.

Details on this clone: The junction shows a germline mismatch at one end, possibly a read error. This chain connects TRBV28 to TRBJ1-1, with D hard to call. CDR1 MDHEN and CDR2 SYDVKM come from the germline V gene. The CDR3 covers 13 residues. CDR3 region: CASSSFVNNEAFF. The CDR3 DNA sequence: TGTGCCAGCAGTTCCTTCGTTAACAATGAAGCTTTCTTT.

V gene TRBV19 combines with J gene TRBJ1-2, with 8 bases identical to TRBD1. Germline CDR1 and CDR2: LNHDA and SQIVND (reference sequence). The trim removed 3 bases at V and 7 bases at J, leaving 7 bases unmatched. The CDR3 is made up of 14 amino acids. The CDR3 sequence is CASSIPQGAGGYTF. For the CDR3, the DNA is TGTGCCAGTAGTATCCCTCAGGGGGCTGGTGGCTACACCTTC.

The rearrangement joins TRBV5-5 to TRBJ1-2; D not certain. The V and J ends lost 4 bases and 3 bases respectively, with 7 bases between them. The CDR3 consists of 12 residues. CDR1 is SGHKS and CDR2 is YYEKEE in the germline V gene (reference sequence). The chain's CDR3 is CASSTGDYGYTF. CDR3 coding DNA: TGTGCCAGCAGCACGGGAGACTATGGCTACACCTTC.

This chain's CDR3 is CASSQASLAGGTYEQYF. The CDR3 DNA reads TGTGCCAGCAGCCAAGCCTCCCTAGCGGGGGGAACCTACGAGCAGTACTTC. This sequence joins TRBV4-2 and TRBJ2-7, with 11 bases aligning to TRBD2. This CDR3 spans 17 amino acids. The germline CDR1 and CDR2 sequences are LGHNA and YNFKEQ. V trimming: 1 base; J trimming: 2 bases; junction bases outside the gene matches: 7.

This chain joins TRBV5-1 and TRBJ2-2; the D is unclear. The germline CDR1 and CDR2 sequences are SGHRS and YFSETQ. With 7 bases removed from V and 0 bases from J, the gap between germline ends came to 7 bases. This CDR3 has 13 amino acids. The CDR3 loop is CASFTSNTGELFF. The DNA for the CDR3 is TGCGCCAGCTTTACATCGAACACCGGGGAGCTGTTTTTT.

This clone has more than one count but fewer than ten. The rearrangement uses TRBV27 and TRBJ2-7; the match to TRBD2 covers 9 bases. J was trimmed by 3 bases and V by 2 bases; bases with no gene match: 8. The CDR3 extends over 16 amino acids. CDR1 is MNHEY and CDR2 is SMNVEV in the germline V gene (reference sequence). For the CDR3, the DNA is TGTGCCAGCAGTTTAAGGCTAGCGGGGAGCTTCTACGAGCAGTACTTC. Its translation: CASSLRLAGSFYEQYF.

CDR3 bases: TGTGCCAGCAGCTCGCCCAACTCCAATGAGCAGTTCTTC. Translating it yields CASSSPNSNEQFF. This chain uses TRBV7-3 with TRBJ2-1; D is undetermined. Germline lookup yields CDR1 SGHTA and CDR2 FQGTGA. V was clipped by 4 bases and J by 6 bases, with 10 bases between them. This CDR3 spans 13 amino acids.

This sequence joins TRBV5-8 and TRBJ1-1; 7 bases match TRBD1. Germline V lookup: CDR1 SGHTS, CDR2 YDEGEE. The trim removed 9 bases at V and 2 bases at J, leaving 7 bases unmatched. The CDR3 runs 13 residues. CDR3 loop: CANPDRRNTEAFF. CDR3 coding DNA: TGTGCCAACCCGGACAGGCGCAACACTGAAGCTTTCTTT.

The chain is built from TRBV2 and TRBJ2-5; D is possibly TRBD1 (6 bases). In germline, CDR1 is SNHLY, CDR2 FYNNEI. CDR3 size: 13 residues. Trimming cost V 7 bases and J 5 bases, with 14 bases left between them. CDR3 sequence: CASNRDTAETQYF. In nucleotides, the CDR3 is TGTGCCAGCAACCGGGACACAGCGGAGACCCAGTACTTC.

This clone was counted only a few times. This rearrangement joins TRBV4-2 to TRBJ2-2, with 8 bases identical to TRBD1. Germline V gene data show CDR1 as LGHNA and CDR2 as YNFKEQ. CDR3 length equals 15 residues. Germline trimming cut 2 bases from V and 7 bases from J; bases unmatched to any gene: 6. CDR3 loop: CASSQPDRGGGELFF. CDR3 bases: TGTGCCAGCAGCCAACCCGACAGGGGTGGCGGGGAGCTGTTTTTT.

Only one count was recorded for this clone. The gene calls are TRBV5-1 and TRBJ2-1; 16 bases fit TRBD2. This CDR3 comprises 19 residues. The trim removed 3 bases at V and 4 bases at J, leaving 10 bases unmatched. The germline gives CDR1 SGHRS, CDR2 YFSETQ. CDR3 coding DNA: TGCGCCAGCAGCTCCGGGACTAGCGGGGGGGCCACCCTTTACAATGAGCAGTTCTTC. This encodes CASSSGTSGGATLYNEQFF.

This clone was detected only a few times. This rearrangement joins TRBV7-9 to TRBJ1-1, with 7 bases that match TRBD1. The CDR3 is 12 amino acids. Trimming removed 0 bases from V and 8 bases from J; junction bases left unmatched: 0. Per the germline V gene, CDR1 is SEHNR and CDR2 is FQNEAQ (reference sequence). The CDR3 bases are TGTGCCAGCAGCTTAGCGGACAGGGAAGCTTTCTTT. Translated, it gives CASSLADREAFF.

The V gene is TRBV29-1, the J gene TRBJ2-7, with 7 bases aligning to TRBD1. CDR3 length equals 12 residues. V lost 4 bases and J lost 5; bases outside the gene matches: 5. The germline V gene encodes CDR1 SQVTM and CDR2 ANQGSEA. The DNA for the CDR3 is TGCAGCGTTGGACAGGGCTTCGACGAGCAGTACTTC. This codes for CSVGQGFDEQYF.

The rearrangement joins TRBV6-2 or TRBV6-3 to TRBJ2-7, with TRBD1 identical over 7 bases. Germline V gives CDR1 MNHEY, CDR2 SVGEGT. V lost 4 bases and J lost 4; bases outside the gene matches: 1. CDR3 length: 12 residues. DNA of the CDR3: TGTGCCAGCAGTTGGACAGGTTACGAGCAGTACTTC. Translation: CASSWTGYEQYF.